This TCR beta chain was obtained from a study of blood T cell repertoires in COVID-19. V was pared by 5 bases and J by 7 bases, with 14 bases between. The germline V gene has CDR1 LNHDA and CDR2 SQIVND (reference sequence). This CDR3 is 13 amino acids long. Clones were sequenced by immunoSEQ multiplex PCR, and TCRdb holds only the in-frame ones, with some missing. This sample has about 98,000 clones; approximately 85% occur once, and the top ten carry over 9.5%. Sequences were obtained from peripheral blood. This sequence joins TRBV19 and TRBJ2-5; D unclear. The TCR sequence derives from a middle-aged man with active or convalescent COVID-19. The chain's CDR3 is CASSSSPSGTQYF. For the CDR3, the DNA is TGTGCCAGTAGTTCATCGCCTAGTGGGACCCAGTACTTC.